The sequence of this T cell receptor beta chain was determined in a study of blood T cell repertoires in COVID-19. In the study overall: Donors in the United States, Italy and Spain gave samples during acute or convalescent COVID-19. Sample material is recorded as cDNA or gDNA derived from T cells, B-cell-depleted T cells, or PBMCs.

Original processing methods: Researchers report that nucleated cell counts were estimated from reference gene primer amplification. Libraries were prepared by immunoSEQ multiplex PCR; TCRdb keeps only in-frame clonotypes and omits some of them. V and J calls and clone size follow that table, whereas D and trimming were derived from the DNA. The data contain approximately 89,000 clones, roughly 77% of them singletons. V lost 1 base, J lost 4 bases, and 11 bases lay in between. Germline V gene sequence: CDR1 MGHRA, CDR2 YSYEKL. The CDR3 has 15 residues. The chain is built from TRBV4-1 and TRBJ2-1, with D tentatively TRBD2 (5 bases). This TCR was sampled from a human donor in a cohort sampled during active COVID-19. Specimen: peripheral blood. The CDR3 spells CASSQGILAYNEQFF. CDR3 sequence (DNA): TGCGCCAGCAGCCAAGGGATTCTAGCTTACAATGAGCAGTTCTTC.